This record covers a single T cell receptor (beta chain). Its specificity is unknown. The record originates from a study of T cell responses to AZD1222 COVID-19 vaccine. Broader study findings: Spike-specific TCR breadth and depth grew following two AZD1222 doses. Only 5 to 7 individuals given AZD1222 were seropositive at baseline.

Only in-frame clones appear in the TCRdb table, and some are missing; sequencing was by immunoSEQ multiplex PCR. The top ten hold more than 2.5% of the sample, which has around 130,000 clones, over 75% seen once. The CDR3 runs to 17 residues. V lost 5 bases, J lost 0 bases, and 15 bases lay in between. CDR1 and CDR2 (germline): SGDLS, YYNGEE. The chain has TRBV9 and TRBJ1-6; a weak D match, TRBD1 (6 bases). Source: peripheral blood, taken on day 0 of AZD1222 vaccination. This TCR came from an adult in good health. The CDR3 protein is CASSSTGRGSYNSPLHF. In DNA, the CDR3 is TGTGCCAGCAGTTCTACAGGGAGAGGCTCCTATAATTCACCCCTCCACTTT.